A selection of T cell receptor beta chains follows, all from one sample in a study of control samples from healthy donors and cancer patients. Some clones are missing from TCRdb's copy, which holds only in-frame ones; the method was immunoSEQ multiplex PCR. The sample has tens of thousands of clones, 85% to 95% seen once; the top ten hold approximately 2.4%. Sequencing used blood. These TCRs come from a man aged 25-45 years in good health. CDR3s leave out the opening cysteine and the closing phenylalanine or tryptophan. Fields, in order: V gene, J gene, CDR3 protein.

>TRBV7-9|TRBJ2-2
VTPGILNTGELF
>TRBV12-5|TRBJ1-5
ASGLVGWDQPQH
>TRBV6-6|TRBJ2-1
ASFIQRVRYNEQF
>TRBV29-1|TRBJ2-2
SVEQQNTGELF
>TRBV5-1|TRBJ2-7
ASSRNPGRDYEQY
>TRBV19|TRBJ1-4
ASSIRRQGGKLF
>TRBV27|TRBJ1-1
ASSLYQGQGNTEAF
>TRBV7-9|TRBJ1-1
ASSLDWGTEAF
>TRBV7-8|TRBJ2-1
ASSLRTSFNNEQF
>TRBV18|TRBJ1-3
ASSPLSVNGGNTIY
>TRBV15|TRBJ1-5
ATSRDLWGQPQH
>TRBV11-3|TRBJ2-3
ASSHSQGQGITDTQY
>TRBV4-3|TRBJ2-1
ASSQVDRAYNEQF
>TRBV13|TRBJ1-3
ASSMDRPHSGNTIY
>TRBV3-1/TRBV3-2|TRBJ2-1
ASSQDSLGGEQF
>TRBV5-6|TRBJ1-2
ASRLRQDDGYT
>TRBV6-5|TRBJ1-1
ASSYGGPGTEAF
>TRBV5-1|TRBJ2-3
ASSFGSGRSDTQY
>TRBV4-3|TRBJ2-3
ASSQENGPEDTQY
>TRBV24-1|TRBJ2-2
ATSDLGTGVTGELF
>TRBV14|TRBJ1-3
ASSQAPTWEITGNTIY
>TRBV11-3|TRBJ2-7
ASSLEGGSEQY
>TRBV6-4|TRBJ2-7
ASSDSLRDRVKY
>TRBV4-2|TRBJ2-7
ASSPPPLGLAVYEQY
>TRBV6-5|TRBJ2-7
ASSYGTGNYEQY
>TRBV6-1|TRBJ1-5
ASSEAAAGSNQPQH
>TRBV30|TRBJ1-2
AWSLGQNYGYT
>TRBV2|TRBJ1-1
ASSQQGGEAF
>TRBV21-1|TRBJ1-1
ASSKGKGAEAF
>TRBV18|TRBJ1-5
ASSPDRNQPQH
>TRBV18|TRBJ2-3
ASSPLSGSRDTQY
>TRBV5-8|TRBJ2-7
ASSPTGHNYEQY
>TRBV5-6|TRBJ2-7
ASSQTVSYEQY
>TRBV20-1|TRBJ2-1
SASNVVVLGREQF
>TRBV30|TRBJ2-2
ACTGTFLTGELF
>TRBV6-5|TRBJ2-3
ASSSGTGVSDTQY
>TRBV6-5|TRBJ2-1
ASSYQPDYNEQF